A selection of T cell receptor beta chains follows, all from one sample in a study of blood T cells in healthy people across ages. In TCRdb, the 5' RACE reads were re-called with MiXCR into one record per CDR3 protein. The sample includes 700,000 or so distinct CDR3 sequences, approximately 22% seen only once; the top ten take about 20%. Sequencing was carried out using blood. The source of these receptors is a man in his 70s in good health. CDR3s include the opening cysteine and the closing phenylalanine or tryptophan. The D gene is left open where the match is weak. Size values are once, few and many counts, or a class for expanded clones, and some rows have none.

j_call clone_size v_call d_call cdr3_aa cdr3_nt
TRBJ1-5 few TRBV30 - CAWSRQQNQPQHF TGTGCCTGGAGTCGACAGCAAAATCAGCCCCAGCATTTT
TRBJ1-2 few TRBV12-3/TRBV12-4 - CASSLDFNYGYTF TGTGCCAGCAGTTTAGACTTTAACTATGGCTACACCTTC
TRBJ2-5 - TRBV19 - CASSIDGLPRGTQYF TGTGCCAGTAGTATAGACGGACTACCGCGAGGGACCCAGTACTTC
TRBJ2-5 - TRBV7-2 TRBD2 CASSLGTSEQETQYF TGTGCCAGCAGCTTGGGGACTAGCGAGCAAGAGACCCAGTACTTC
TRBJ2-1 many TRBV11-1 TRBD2 CASSVGLAGNNEQFF TGTGCCAGCAGCGTAGGACTAGCGGGGAACAATGAGCAGTTCTTC
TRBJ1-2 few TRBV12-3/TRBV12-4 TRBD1 CASRPTGTSYGYTF TGTGCCAGCAGACCGACAGGGACCAGCTATGGCTACACCTTC
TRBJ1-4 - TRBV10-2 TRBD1 CASNRQQGPGEKLFF TGCGCCAGCAATCGACAACAGGGGCCCGGGGAAAAACTGTTTTTT
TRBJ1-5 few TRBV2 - CASSYGQQGGNQPQHF TGTGCCAGCAGTTACGGACAGCAGGGTGGCAATCAGCCCCAGCATTTT
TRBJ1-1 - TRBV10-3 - CAISEGELEAFF TGTGCCATCAGTGAGGGGGAGCTAGAAGCTTTCTTT
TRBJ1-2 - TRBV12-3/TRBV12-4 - CASRDTHGYTF TGTGCCAGCAGGGACACGCATGGCTACACCTTC
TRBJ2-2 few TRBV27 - CANRNTGELFF TGTGCCAACCGGAACACCGGGGAGCTGTTTTTT
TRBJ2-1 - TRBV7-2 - CASSLVAQGYYNEQFF TGTGCCAGCAGCTTAGTTGCGCAGGGCTATTACAATGAGCAGTTCTTC
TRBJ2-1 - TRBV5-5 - CASSVQYNEQFF TGTGCCAGCTCAGTACAGTACAATGAGCAGTTCTTC
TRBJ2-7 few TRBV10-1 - CASSFSGPPFEQYF TGCGCCAGCAGCTTCTCGGGTCCGCCGTTCGAGCAGTACTTC
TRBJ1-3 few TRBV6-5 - CASSATRSGNTIYF TGTGCCAGCAGTGCGACACGCTCTGGAAACACCATATATTTT
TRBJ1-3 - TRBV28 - CASRGTNGNTIYF TGTGCCAGCAGGGGGACAAATGGAAACACCATATATTTT
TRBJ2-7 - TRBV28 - CASSLPFEGTYEQYF TGTGCCAGCAGCCTCCCCTTTGAGGGGACCTACGAGCAGTACTTC
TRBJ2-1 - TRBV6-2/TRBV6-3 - CASIGQGVHEQFF TGTGCCAGCATCGGGCAGGGAGTCCATGAGCAGTTCTTC
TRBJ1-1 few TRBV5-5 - CASSLYGPSEAFF TGTGCCAGCAGCTTGTATGGGCCCTCTGAAGCTTTCTTT
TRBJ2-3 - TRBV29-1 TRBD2 CSVSGLAGGTPSTDTQYF TGCAGCGTTAGCGGACTAGCGGGAGGAACACCTAGCACAGATACGCAGTATTTT
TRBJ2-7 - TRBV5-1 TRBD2 CASSSGTNPRYEQYF TGCGCCAGCAGCTCAGGGACTAACCCCCGATACGAGCAGTACTTC
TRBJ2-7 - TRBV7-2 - CASSFWAGEQYF TGTGCCAGCAGCTTTTGGGCTGGCGAGCAGTACTTC
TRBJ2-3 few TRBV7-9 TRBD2 CASSHGLAGVADTQYF TGTGCCAGCAGCCACGGACTAGCGGGAGTCGCAGATACACAGTATTTT
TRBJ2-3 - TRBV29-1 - CSVDPSRLGDTQYF TGCAGCGTTGACCCCAGCCGACTTGGGGATACGCAGTATTTT
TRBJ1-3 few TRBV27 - CASSVSSFGGNTIYF TGTGCCAGCAGTGTTAGTTCATTCGGTGGAAACACCATATATTTT
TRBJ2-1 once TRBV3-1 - CASSPPSGGYDEQFF TGTGCCAGCAGCCCCCCTTCGGGGGGCTACGATGAGCAGTTCTTC
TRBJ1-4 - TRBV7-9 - CASRGVPGKEKLFF TGTGCCAGCAGGGGGGTCCCAGGGAAGGAAAAACTGTTTTTT
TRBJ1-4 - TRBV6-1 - CASSIRQATNEKLFF TGTGCCAGCAGTATCCGACAGGCAACTAATGAAAAACTGTTTTTT
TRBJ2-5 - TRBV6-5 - CASSYLGRGETQYF TGTGCCAGCAGTTACCTGGGCAGAGGGGAGACCCAGTACTTC
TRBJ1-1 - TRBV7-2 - CASSLYQNTEAFF TGTGCCAGCAGCTTATACCAGAACACTGAAGCTTTCTTT
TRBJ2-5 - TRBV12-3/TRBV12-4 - CASTLQGSLRETQYF TGTGCCAGCACCCTACAGGGTTCTTTGCGAGAGACCCAGTACTTC
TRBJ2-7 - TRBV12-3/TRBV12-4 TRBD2 CASSLALRTSPLAEQYF TGTGCCAGCAGTTTAGCGCTAAGGACTAGCCCCCTGGCCGAGCAGTACTTC
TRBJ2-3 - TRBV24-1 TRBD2 CATRGVADTQYF TGTGCCACCCGGGGGGTTGCAGATACGCAGTATTTT
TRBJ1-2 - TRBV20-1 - CSALARAYGYTF TGCAGTGCTCTTGCCAGGGCCTATGGCTACACCTTC
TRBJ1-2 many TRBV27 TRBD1 CASSLQGANYGYTF TGTGCCAGCAGCTTACAGGGGGCCAACTATGGCTACACCTTC
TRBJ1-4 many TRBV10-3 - CATLGGTNEKLFF TGTGCCACCCTAGGGGGTACTAATGAAAAACTGTTTTTT
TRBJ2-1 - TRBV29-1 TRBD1 CSVGDRYNEQFF TGCAGCGTTGGGGACAGATACAATGAGCAGTTCTTC
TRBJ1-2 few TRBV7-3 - CASSIDRNYGYTF TGTGCCAGCAGCATCGACAGGAACTATGGCTACACCTTC
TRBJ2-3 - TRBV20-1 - CSGSFPGQLGTDTQYF TGCAGTGGGAGCTTTCCGGGACAACTTGGCACAGATACGCAGTATTTT
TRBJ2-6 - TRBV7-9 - CASSLGDVSGANVLTF TGTGCCAGCAGCTTAGGGGATGTCTCTGGGGCCAACGTCCTGACTTTC
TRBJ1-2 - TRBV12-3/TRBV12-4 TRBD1 CASSKPGGRGYTF TGTGCCAGCAGTAAACCAGGGGGTAGGGGCTACACCTTC
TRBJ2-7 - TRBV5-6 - CASSLIQGTFSYEQYF TGTGCCAGCAGCTTGATACAAGGGACCTTCTCCTACGAGCAGTACTTC
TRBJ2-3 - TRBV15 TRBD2 CATSKIAGGPFGADTQYF TGTGCCACCAGCAAAATAGCGGGGGGACCTTTTGGGGCAGATACGCAGTATTTT
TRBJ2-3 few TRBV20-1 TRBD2 CSARRRLAGRSDTQYF TGCAGTGCTAGAAGGAGGCTAGCGGGGCGGTCAGATACGCAGTATTTT
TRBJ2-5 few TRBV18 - CASSPRGRNNQETQYF TGTGCCAGCTCACCTCGAGGACGGAATAATCAAGAGACCCAGTACTTC
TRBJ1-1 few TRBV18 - CASGVGEDTEAFF TGTGCCAGCGGCGTAGGGGAGGACACTGAAGCTTTCTTT
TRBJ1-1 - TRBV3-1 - CASRDTPGGTEAFF TGTGCCAGCAGAGACACCCCCGGCGGCACTGAAGCTTTCTTT
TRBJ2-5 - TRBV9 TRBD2 CASSVGGTSGGGQETQYF TGTGCCAGCAGCGTAGGAGGGACTAGCGGGGGGGGTCAAGAGACCCAGTACTTC
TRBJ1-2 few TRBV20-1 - CSASKGDYGYTF TGCAGTGCTAGTAAGGGGGACTATGGCTACACCTTC
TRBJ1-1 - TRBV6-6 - CASSLVLYTEAFF TGTGCCAGCAGTTTGGTCCTATACACTGAAGCTTTCTTT
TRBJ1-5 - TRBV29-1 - CSAGMGQPQHF TGCAGCGCCGGCATGGGGCAGCCCCAGCATTTT
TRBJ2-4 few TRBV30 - CAWSGQVGSIQYF TGTGCCTGGAGTGGACAGGTTGGGAGCATTCAGTACTTC
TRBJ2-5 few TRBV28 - CASSLGSTPVTQYF TGTGCCAGCAGTTTAGGGTCGACGCCAGTGACCCAGTACTTC
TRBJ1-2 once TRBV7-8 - CASSAWTVANHGYTF TGTGCCAGCAGCGCGTGGACCGTAGCTAACCATGGCTACACCTTC
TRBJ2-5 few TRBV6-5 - CASRFDRLGTQYF TGTGCCAGCAGATTCGACAGGTTGGGGACCCAGTACTTC
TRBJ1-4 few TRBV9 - CASSVGGSTNEKLFF TGTGCCAGCAGCGTAGGGGGGTCAACTAATGAAAAACTGTTTTTT